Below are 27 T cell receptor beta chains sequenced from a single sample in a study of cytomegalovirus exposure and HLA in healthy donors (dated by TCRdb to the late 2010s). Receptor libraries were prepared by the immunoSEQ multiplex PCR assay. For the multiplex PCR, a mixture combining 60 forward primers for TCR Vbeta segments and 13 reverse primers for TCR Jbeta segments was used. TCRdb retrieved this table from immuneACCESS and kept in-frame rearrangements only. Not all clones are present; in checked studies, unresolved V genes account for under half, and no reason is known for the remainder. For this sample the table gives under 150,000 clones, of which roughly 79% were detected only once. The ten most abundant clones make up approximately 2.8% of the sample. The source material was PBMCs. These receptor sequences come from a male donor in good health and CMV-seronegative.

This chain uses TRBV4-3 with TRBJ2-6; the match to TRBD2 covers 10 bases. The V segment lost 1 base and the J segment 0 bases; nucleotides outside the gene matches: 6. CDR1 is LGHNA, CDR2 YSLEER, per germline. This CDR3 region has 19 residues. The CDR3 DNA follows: TGCGCCAGCAGCCAAGTTCCTAGCGGGGGACACTCTGGGGCCAACGTCCTGACTTTC. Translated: CASSQVPSGGHSGANVLTF.

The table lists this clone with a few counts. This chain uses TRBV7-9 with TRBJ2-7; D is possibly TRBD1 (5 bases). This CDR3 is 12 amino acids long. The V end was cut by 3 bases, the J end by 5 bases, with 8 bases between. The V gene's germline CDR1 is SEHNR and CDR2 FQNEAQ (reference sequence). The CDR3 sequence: CASSFKGNEQYF. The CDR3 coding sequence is TGTGCCAGCAGCTTTAAGGGGAACGAGCAGTACTTC.

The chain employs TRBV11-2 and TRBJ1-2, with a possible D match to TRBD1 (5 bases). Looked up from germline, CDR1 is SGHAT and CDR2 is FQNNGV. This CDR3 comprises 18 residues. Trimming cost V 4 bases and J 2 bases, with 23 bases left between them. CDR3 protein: CASSSLLKRGKHNYGYTF. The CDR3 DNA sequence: TGTGCCAGCAGCTCCCTTTTAAAAAGGGGTAAGCACAACTATGGCTACACCTTC.

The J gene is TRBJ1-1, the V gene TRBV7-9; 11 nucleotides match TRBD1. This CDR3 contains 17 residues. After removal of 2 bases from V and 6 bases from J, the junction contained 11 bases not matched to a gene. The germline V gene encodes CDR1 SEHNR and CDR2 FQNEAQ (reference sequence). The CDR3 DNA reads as TGTGCCAGCAGCTTATTGGGGACAGGGGGACCCTCGGCTGAAGCTTTCTTT. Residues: CASSLLGTGGPSAEAFF.

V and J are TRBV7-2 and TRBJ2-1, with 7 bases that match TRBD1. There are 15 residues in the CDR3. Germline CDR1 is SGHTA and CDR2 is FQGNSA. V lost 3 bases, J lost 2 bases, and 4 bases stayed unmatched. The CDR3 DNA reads TGTGCCAGCAGCTTGGGACAGACTACCTACAATGAGCAGTTCTTC. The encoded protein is CASSLGQTTYNEQFF.

The CDR3 region is CASSALAGAGSYEQYF. The CDR3 nucleotides read TGTGCCAGCAGTGCACTAGCGGGAGCGGGATCCTACGAGCAGTACTTC. The rearrangement uses TRBV2 and TRBJ2-7; 11 bases agree with TRBD2. V was clipped by 4 bases and J by 1 base; unmatched bases: 6. CDR3 length: 16 amino acids. Germline V gene lookup returns CDR1 SNHLY and CDR2 FYNNEI.

CDR3 amino acids: CASSTGGGYGYTF. CDR3 nucleotides: TGTGCCAGTAGCACAGGGGGCGGCTATGGCTACACCTTC. The chain has TRBV19 and TRBJ1-2, with 9 bases identical to TRBD1. The trim removed 6 bases at V and 4 bases at J, leaving 3 bases unmatched. Germline V gene sequence: CDR1 LNHDA, CDR2 SQIVND (reference sequence). The CDR3 spans 13 residues.

CDR3 residues: CASSRGGFGEKLFF. CDR3 sequence (DNA): TGTGCCAGCAGCCGAGGGGGATTCGGTGAAAAACTGTTTTTT. The genes are TRBV6-5 and TRBJ1-4; D perhaps matches TRBD1 (6 bases). The CDR3 extends over 14 amino acids. Germline CDR1 and CDR2: MNHEY and SVGAGI. V shed 6 bases and J shed 7 bases, with 15 bases lying between them.

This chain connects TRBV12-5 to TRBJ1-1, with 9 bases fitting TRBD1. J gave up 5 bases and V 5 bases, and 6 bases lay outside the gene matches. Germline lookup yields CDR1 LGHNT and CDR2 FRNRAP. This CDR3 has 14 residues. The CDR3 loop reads CASGLGQGRTEAFF. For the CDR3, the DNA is TGTGCTAGTGGTCTGGGACAGGGAAGGACTGAAGCTTTCTTT.

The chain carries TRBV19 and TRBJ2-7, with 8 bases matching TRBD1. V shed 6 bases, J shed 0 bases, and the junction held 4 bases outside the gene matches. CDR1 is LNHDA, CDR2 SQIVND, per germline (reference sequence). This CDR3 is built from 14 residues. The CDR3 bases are TGTGCCAGTAGCGCGGGACAGGTCTCCTACGAGCAGTACTTC. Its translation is CASSAGQVSYEQYF.

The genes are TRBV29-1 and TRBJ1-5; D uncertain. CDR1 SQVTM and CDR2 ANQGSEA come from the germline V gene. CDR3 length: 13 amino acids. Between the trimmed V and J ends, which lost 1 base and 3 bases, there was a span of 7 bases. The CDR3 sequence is CSVEVSDNQPQHF. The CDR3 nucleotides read TGCAGCGTTGAAGTGTCAGACAATCAGCCCCAGCATTTT.

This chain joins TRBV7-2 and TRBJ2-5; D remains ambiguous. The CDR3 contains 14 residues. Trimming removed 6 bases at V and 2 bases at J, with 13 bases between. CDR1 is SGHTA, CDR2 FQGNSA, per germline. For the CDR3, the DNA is TGTGCCAGCAGTCGAACCAGGATTCAAGAGACCCAGTACTTC. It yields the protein CASSRTRIQETQYF. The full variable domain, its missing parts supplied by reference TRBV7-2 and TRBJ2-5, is GAGVSQSPSNKVTEKGKDVELRCDPISGHTALYWYRQSLGQGLEFLIYFQGNSAPDKSGLPSDRFSAERTGGSVSTLTIQRTQQEDSAVYLCASSRTRIQETQYFGPGTRLLVL.

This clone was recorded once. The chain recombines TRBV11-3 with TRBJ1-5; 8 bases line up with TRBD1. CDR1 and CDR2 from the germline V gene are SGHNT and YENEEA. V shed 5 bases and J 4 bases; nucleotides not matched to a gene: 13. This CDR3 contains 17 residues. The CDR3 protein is CASSLAGQGRPNQPQHF. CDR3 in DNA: TGTGCCAGCAGCCTCGCAGGACAGGGACGACCTAATCAGCCCCAGCATTTT. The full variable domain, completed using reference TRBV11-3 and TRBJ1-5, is EAGVVQSPRYKIIEKKQPVAFWCNPISGHNTLYWYLQNLGQGPELLIRYENEEAVDDSQLPKDRFSAERLKGVDSTLKIQPAELGDSAVYLCASSLAGQGRPNQPQHFGDGTRLSIL.

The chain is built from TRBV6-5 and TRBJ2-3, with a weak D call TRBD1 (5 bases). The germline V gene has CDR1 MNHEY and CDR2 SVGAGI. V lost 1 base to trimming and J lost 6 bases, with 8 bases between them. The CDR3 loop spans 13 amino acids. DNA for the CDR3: TGTGCCAGCAGTTACTTAAACAGGGATACGCAGTATTTT. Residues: CASSYLNRDTQYF.

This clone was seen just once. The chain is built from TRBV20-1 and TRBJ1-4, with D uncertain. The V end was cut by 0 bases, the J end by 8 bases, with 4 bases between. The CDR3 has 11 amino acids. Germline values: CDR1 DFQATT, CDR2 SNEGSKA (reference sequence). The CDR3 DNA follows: TGCAGTGCTAGAGATCGGGAAAAACTGTTTTTT. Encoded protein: CSARDREKLFF.

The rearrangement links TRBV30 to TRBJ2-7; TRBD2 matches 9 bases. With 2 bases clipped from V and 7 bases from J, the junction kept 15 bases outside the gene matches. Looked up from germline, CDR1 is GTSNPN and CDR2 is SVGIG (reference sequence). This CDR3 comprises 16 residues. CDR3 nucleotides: TGTGCCTGGAGTAGAGAAGCGGGGGGACCGTCTCGGGAGCAGTACTTC. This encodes CAWSREAGGPSREQYF.

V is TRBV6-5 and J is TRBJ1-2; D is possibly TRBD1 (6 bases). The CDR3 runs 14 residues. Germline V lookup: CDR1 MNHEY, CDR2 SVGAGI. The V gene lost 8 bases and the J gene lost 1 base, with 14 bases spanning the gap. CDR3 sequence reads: CASRKDSNNYGYTF. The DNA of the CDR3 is TGTGCCAGCCGTAAGGACAGCAATAACTATGGCTACACCTTC.

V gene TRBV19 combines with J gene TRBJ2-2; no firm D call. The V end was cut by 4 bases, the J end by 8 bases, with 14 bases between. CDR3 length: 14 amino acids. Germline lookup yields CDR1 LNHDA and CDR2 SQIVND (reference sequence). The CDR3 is CASSTPDTPGELFF. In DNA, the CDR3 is TGTGCCAGTAGTACACCCGACACTCCGGGGGAGCTGTTTTTT.

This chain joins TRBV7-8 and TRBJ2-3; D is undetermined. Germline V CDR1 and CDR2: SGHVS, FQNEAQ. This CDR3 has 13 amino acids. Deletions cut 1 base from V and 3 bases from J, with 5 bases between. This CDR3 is CASSLETTDTQYF. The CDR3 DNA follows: TGTGCCAGCAGCTTAGAGACAACAGATACGCAGTATTTT.

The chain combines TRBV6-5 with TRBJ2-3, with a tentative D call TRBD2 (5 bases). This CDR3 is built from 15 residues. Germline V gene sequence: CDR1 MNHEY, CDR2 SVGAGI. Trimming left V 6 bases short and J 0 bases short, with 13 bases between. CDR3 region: CASRHGGPSTDTQYF. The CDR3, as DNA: TGTGCCAGCAGGCACGGAGGCCCTAGCACAGATACGCAGTATTTT.

CDR3 nucleotide sequence: TGCGCCAGCAGCTTGGATCCAGGGCTGAACTATGGCTACACCTTC. It encodes CASSLDPGLNYGYTF. The chain uses TRBV5-1 and TRBJ1-2; D perhaps matches TRBD1 (5 bases). Trimming shortened V by 0 bases and J by 2 bases, and 11 bases separated the two germline ends. Germline CDR1 SGHRS, CDR2 YFSETQ. The CDR3 length is 15 residues. The full variable domain, completed using reference TRBV5-1 and TRBJ1-2, is KAGVTQTPRYLIKTRGQQVTLSCSPISGHRSVSWYQQTPGQGLQFLFEYFSETQRNKGNFPGRFSGRQFSNSRSEMNVSTLELGDSALYLCASSLDPGLNYGYTFGSGTRLTVV.

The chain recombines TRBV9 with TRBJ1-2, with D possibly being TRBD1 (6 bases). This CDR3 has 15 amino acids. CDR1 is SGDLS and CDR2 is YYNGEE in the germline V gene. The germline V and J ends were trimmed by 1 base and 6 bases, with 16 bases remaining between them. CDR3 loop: CASSVPPQGGNGYTF. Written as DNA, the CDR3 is TGTGCCAGCAGCGTACCCCCCCAAGGGGGAAATGGCTACACCTTC.

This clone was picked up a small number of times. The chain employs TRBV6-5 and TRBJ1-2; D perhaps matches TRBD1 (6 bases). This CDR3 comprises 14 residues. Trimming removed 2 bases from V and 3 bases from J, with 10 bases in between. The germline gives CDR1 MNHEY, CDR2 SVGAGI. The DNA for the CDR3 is TGTGCCAGCAGTTACGGACAGAATTACTATGGCTACACCTTC. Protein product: CASSYGQNYYGYTF.

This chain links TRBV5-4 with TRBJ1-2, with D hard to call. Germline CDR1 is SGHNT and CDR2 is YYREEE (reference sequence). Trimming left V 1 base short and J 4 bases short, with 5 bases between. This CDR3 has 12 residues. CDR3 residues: CASSLQSYGYTF. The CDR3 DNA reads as TGTGCCAGCAGCTTGCAGTCCTATGGCTACACCTTC.

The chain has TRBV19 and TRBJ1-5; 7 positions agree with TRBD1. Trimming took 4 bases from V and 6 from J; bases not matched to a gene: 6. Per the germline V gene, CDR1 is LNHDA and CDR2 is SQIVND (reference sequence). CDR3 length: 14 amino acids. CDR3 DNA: TGTGCCAGTAGTACCGAGGGGGCCGGTCAGCCCCAGCATTTT. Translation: CASSTEGAGQPQHF.

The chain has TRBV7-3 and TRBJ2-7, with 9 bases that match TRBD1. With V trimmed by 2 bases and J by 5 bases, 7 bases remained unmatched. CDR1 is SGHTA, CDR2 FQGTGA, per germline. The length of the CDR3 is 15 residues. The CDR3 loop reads CASSLSGTGYNEQYF. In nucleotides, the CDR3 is TGTGCCAGCAGCTTATCAGGGACAGGGTATAACGAGCAGTACTTC.

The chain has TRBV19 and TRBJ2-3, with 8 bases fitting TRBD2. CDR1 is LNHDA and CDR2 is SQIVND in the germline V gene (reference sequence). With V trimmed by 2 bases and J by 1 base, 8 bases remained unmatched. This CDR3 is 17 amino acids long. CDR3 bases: TGTGCCAGTAGTATAATCCCGACTAGCGTGCGCACAGATACGCAGTATTTT. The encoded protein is CASSIIPTSVRTDTQYF.